This is a list of T cell receptor beta chains from one sample in a study of OX40 agonist ivuxolimab in advanced cancers. Generated by immunoSEQ multiplex PCR, the TCRdb table keeps only in-frame clones and is missing some. The sample comprises about 100,000 clones, 75% to 95% of which are singletons, and 0.54% rests with the top ten. The source was CD4+ or CD8+ T cells sorted from blood, collected in a trial of the OX40 agonist ivuxolimab. The source of these receptors is an adult with an advanced solid tumor such as melanoma, head and neck, liver or kidney cancer. Both conserved end residues are part of each CDR3. Each record gives: D gene, V gene, CDR3 protein. A D gene is named only where the DNA matches it firmly.

>NA|TRBV7-3
CASSSYPNSQEQFF
>TRBD1|TRBV11-2
CASSPFRDRSRGEQFF
>NA|TRBV2
CASTEGANTEAFF
>TRBD1|TRBV19
CASSRPGTGYQPQHF
>TRBD1|TRBV7-9
CASSLGQGEREKLFF
>NA|TRBV19
CASSFDMRTEAFF
>TRBD1|TRBV5-4
CASSSRDSVYNEQFF
>NA|TRBV7-9
CASSSGTPHGYTF
>TRBD2|TRBV20-1
CRASSGYEQYF
>TRBD1|TRBV5-1
CASRTGVYTEAFF
>NA|TRBV6-5
CASSYGEAYEQYF
>TRBD2|TRBV6-1
CASSPTSGITGELFF
>TRBD1|TRBV5-1
CASSRTGVGFREKLFF
>TRBD1|TRBV2
CASSGDSNKQYF
>NA|TRBV4-3
CASSQDWRAGGITDTQYF
>NA|TRBV5-1
CASSPGSTGEADTQYF
>NA|TRBV6-5
CASSLTYEQYF
>NA|TRBV28
CASRERRGSGETQYF
>NA|TRBV28
CASSPWTQETQYF
>TRBD2|TRBV5-6
CASSPRTSGRGETQYF
>NA|TRBV7-2
CASSTPPGETQYF
>NA|TRBV7-2
CASSLPIADREQFF
>NA|TRBV18
CASSPTAGRNTIYF
>TRBD1|TRBV5-6
CASSNRRDRGRTYGYTF
>NA|TRBV19
CASTLWSHNPRGSSKATEAFF
>NA|TRBV28
CASGPSLANTDTQYF
>NA|TRBV4-3
CASSQERTEHNEQFF
>NA|TRBV6-1
CASTISGLSSYEQYF
>NA|TRBV28
CASSLWDSYNQPQHF
>NA|TRBV7-2
CASSSYQGLGGYTF
>NA|TRBV7-9
CASSFSPRGATNEKLFF
>NA|TRBV21-1
CASSKFRTRGNTDTQYF
>TRBD1|TRBV2
CASRDRVGTEAFF
>TRBD2|TRBV5-1
CASSLGTGEGTQYF
>NA|TRBV7-3
CASSQGYSTDTQYF
>NA|TRBV2
CASGRDTPGQYF
>NA|TRBV7-9
CASSETRFEAFF
>NA|TRBV6-1
CATCRGEPNQPQHF
>NA|TRBV28
CASSLRGPWNEQFF
>NA|TRBV19
CASPTGTVPYEQYF
>NA|TRBV11-3
CASSHPGAPYEQYF
>NA|TRBV6-1
CAGSTGKNEKLFF